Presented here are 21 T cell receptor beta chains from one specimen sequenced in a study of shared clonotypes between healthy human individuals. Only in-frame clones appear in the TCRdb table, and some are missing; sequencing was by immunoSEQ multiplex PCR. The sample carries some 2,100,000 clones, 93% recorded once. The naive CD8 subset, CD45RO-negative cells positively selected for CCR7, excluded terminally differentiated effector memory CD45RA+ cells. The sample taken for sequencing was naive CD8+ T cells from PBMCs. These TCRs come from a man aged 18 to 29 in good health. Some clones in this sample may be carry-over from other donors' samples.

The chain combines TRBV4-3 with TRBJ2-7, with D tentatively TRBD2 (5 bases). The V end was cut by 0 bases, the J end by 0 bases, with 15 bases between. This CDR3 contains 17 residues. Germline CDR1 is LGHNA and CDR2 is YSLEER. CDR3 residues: CASSQDLVSESSYEQYF. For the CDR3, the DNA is TGCGCCAGCAGCCAAGATCTGGTTAGCGAGAGCTCCTACGAGCAGTACTTC.

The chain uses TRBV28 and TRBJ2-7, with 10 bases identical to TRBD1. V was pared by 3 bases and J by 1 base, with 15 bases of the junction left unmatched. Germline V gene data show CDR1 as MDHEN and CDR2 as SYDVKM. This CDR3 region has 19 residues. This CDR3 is CASSFRFLGQGPGSYEQYF. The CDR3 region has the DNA TGTGCCAGCAGTTTTCGTTTTTTGGGACAGGGGCCCGGATCCTACGAGCAGTACTTC.

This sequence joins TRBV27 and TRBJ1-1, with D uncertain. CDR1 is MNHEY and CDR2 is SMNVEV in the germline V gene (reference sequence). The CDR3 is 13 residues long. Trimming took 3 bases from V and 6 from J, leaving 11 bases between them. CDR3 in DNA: TGTGCCAGCAGTTTGGCCGGGAGCTCTGAAGCTTTCTTT. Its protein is CASSLAGSSEAFF.

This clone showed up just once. The CDR3 bases are TGTGCCTCAAAATACATGGGACAGGGGAGCACTGAAGCTTTCTTT. Its translation: CASKYMGQGSTEAFF. This chain connects TRBV19 to TRBJ1-1, with 10 positions matching TRBD1. The CDR3 totals 15 residues. CDR1 LNHDA and CDR2 SQIVND come from the germline V gene (reference sequence). Trimming cost V 11 bases and J 4 bases; bases outside gene matches: 13.

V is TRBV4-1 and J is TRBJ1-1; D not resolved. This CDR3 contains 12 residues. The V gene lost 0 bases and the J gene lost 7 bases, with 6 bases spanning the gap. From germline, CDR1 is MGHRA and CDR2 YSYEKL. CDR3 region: CASSQDHSEAFF. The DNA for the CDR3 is TGCGCCAGCAGCCAAGACCACAGTGAAGCTTTCTTT.

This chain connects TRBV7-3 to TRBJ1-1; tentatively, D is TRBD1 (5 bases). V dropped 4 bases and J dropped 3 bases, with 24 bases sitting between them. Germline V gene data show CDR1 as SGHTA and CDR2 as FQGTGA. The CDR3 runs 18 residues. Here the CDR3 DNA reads TGTGCCAGCAGCTCCGAGGTGGGGGACTCAAGTCCCCACACTGAAGCTTTCTTT. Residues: CASSSEVGDSSPHTEAFF.

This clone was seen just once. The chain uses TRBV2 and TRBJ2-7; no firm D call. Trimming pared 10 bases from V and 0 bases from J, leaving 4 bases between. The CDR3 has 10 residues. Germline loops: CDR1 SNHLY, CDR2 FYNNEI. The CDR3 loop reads CAISSYEQYF. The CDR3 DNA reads TGTGCCATTTCCTCCTACGAGCAGTACTTC.

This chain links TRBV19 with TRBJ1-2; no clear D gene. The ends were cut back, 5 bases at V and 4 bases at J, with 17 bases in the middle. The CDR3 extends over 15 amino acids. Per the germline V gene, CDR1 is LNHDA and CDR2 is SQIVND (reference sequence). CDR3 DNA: TGTGCCAGTAGTTCGATCACCGGACCTGGCTATGGCTACACCTTC. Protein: CASSSITGPGYGYTF. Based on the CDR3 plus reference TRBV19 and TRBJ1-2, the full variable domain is DGGITQSPKYLFRKEGQNVTLSCEQNLNHDAMYWYRQDPGQGLRLIYYSQIVNDFQKGDIAEGYSVSREKKESFPLTVTSAQKNPTAFYLCASSSITGPGYGYTFGSGTRLTVV.

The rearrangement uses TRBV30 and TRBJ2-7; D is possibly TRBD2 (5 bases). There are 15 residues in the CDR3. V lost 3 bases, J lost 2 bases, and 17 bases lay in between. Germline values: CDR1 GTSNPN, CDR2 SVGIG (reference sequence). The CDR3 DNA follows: TGTGCCTGGAGCCCACTGGGTGAGGGTCCCTACGAGCAGTACTTC. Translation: CAWSPLGEGPYEQYF.

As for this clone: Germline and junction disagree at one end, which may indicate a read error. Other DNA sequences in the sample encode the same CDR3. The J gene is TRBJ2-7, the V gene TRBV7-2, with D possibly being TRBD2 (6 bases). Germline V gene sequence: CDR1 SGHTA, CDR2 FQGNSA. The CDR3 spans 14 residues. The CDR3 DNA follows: TGTGCCAGCAGTTTAGGGACTGGGTCCTACGAGCAGTACTTC. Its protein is CASSLGTGSYEQYF.

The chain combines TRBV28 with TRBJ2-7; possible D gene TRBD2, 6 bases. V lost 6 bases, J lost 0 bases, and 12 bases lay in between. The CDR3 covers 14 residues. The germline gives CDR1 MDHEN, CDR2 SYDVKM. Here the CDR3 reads CASRPGLRSYEQYF. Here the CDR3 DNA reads TGTGCCAGCAGGCCGGGACTCCGCTCCTACGAGCAGTACTTC.

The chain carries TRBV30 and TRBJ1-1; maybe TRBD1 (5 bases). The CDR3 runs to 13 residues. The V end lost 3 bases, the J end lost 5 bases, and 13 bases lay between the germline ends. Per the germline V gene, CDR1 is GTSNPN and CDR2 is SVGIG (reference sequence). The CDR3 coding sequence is TGTGCCTGGAGGGTGGAGGGGTGGACTGAAGCTTTCTTT. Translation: CAWRVEGWTEAFF.

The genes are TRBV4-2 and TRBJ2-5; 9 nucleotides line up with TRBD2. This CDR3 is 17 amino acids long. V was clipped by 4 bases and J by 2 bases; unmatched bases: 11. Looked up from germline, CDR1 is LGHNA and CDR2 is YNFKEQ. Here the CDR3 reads CASSPPRASGNQETQYF. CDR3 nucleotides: TGTGCCAGCAGCCCCCCTAGGGCTAGCGGGAATCAAGAGACCCAGTACTTC.

The CDR3 DNA follows: TGTGCCAGCAGGGTTTTTGGAGGGGTGGGGTCCTACGAGCAGTACTTC. Protein: CASRVFGGVGSYEQYF. The V call is TRBV27, the J call TRBJ2-7; D may be TRBD2 (6 bases). The CDR3 is 16 residues long. CDR1 MNHEY and CDR2 SMNVEV come from the germline V gene (reference sequence). V gave up 6 bases and J gave up 1 base, with 19 bases separating them.

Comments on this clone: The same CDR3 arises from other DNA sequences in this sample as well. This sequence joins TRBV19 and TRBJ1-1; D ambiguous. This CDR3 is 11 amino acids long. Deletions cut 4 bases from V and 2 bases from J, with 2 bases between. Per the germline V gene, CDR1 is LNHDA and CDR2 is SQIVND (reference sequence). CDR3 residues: CASSTNTEAFF. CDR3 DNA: TGTGCCAGTAGTACAAACACTGAAGCTTTCTTT.

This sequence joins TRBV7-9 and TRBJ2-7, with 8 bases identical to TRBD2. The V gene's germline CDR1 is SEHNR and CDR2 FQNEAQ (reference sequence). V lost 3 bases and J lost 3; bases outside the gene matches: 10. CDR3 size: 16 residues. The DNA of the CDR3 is TGTGCCAGCAGCTTTAGCCCGCGGGGGGTCGGCTACGAGCAGTACTTC. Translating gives CASSFSPRGVGYEQYF.

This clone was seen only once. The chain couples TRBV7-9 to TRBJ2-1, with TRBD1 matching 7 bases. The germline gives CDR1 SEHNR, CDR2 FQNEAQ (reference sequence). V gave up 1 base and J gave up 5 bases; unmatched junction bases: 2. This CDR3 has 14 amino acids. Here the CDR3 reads CASSLGGQDNEQFF. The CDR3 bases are TGTGCCAGCAGCTTAGGCGGACAGGACAATGAGCAGTTCTTC.

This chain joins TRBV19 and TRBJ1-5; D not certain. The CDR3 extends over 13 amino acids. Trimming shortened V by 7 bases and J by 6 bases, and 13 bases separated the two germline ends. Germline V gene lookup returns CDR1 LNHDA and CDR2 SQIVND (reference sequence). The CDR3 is CASTSNSGQPQHF. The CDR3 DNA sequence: TGTGCCAGTACCTCGAACTCGGGTCAGCCCCAGCATTTT.

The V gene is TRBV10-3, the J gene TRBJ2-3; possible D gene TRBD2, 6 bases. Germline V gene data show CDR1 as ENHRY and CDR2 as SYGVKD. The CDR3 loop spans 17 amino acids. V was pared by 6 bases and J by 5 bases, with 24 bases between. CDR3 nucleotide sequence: TGTGCCATCAGCGACGAAAAAACACGAGGAGGGAGAGATACGCAGTATTTT. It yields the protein CAISDEKTRGGRDTQYF.

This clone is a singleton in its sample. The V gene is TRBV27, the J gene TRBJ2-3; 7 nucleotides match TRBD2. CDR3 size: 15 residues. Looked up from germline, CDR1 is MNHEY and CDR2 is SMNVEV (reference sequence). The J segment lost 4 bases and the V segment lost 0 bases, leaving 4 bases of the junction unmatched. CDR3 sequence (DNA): TGTGCCAGCAGTTTATCCGGCGGGAGTGCAGATACGCAGTATTTT. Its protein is CASSLSGGSADTQYF.

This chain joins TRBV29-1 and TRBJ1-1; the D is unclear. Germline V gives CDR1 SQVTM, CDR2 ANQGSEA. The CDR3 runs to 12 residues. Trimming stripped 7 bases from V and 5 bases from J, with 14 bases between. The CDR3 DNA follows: TGCAGCGCCCTGGACCCCTCGACTGAAGCTTTCTTT. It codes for CSALDPSTEAFF.